The source of this TCR beta chain is a study of identical twins. Germline V gives CDR1 SGHRS, CDR2 YFSETQ. The CDR3 loop spans 20 amino acids. V lost 1 base, J lost 0 bases, and 8 bases stayed unmatched. Template switching (which added a universal primer site) was used, and cDNA carried unique molecular identifiers. Each CDR3 protein gets one entry after TCRdb re-called the 5' RACE reads with MiXCR. Of 1.5 million to 2 million distinct CDR3 sequences listed, around 33% are singletons. This TCR was recovered from a newborn girl in good health. This chain uses TRBV5-1 with TRBJ2-1, with 15 positions matching TRBD2. Specimen: cord blood. For the CDR3, the DNA is TGCGCCAGCAGCTTGAATATCGGGACTAGCGGGAGGATCTCCTACAATGAGCAGTTCTTC. Translating it yields CASSLNIGTSGRISYNEQFF.